These 11 T cell receptor beta chains originate from one sample sequenced in a study of cytomegalovirus exposure and HLA in healthy donors. Vbeta (60) and Jbeta (13) primers were used in the PCR. Here immunoSEQ multiplex PCR was the method, and the copy in TCRdb shows in-frame clones only, minus some. In the table there are some 120,000 clones, about 74% of which are singletons. Input material: PBMCs. The receptors stem from a woman between 45 and 65 years old in good health and CMV-seropositive.

This sequence joins TRBV6-5 and TRBJ2-3, with 9 nucleotides matching TRBD2. The CDR3 is 14 amino acids. CDR1 is MNHEY and CDR2 is SVGAGI in the germline V gene. V lost 2 bases, J lost 4 bases, and 1 base stayed unmatched. The CDR3 nucleotides are TGTGCCAGCAGTTACGGCGGGGGGGCAGATACGCAGTATTTT. It codes for CASSYGGGADTQYF.

The rearrangement links TRBV19 to TRBJ1-2; D unclear. Trimming removed 10 bases at V and 8 bases at J, with 17 bases between. From germline, CDR1 is LNHDA and CDR2 SQIVND (reference sequence). The CDR3 runs 12 residues. DNA of the CDR3: TGTGCCACGGAGGCATCCCCTTTGGGCTACACCTTC. The encoded protein is CATEASPLGYTF.

The J gene is TRBJ2-3, the V gene TRBV2; D unclear. CDR1 SNHLY and CDR2 FYNNEI come from the germline V gene. The CDR3 is 14 amino acids. The germline V and J ends were trimmed by 5 bases and 2 bases, with 11 bases remaining between them. The CDR3 coding sequence is TGTGCCAGCAGTCCCAGATCCTTCACAGATACGCAGTATTTT. It specifies CASSPRSFTDTQYF. The full variable domain, completed using reference TRBV2 and TRBJ2-3, is EPEVTQTPSHQVTQMGQEVILRCVPISNHLYFYWYRQILGQKVEFLVSFYNNEISEKSEIFDDQFSVERPDGSNFTLKIRSTKLEDSAMYFCASSPRSFTDTQYFGPGTRLTVL.

This rearrangement joins TRBV7-9 to TRBJ1-1; D may be TRBD1 (5 bases). Germline lookup yields CDR1 SEHNR and CDR2 FQNEAQ (reference sequence). Trimming left V 4 bases short and J 8 bases short, with 11 bases between. This CDR3 spans 12 amino acids. The CDR3 here is CASSWVGGEAFF. The CDR3 coding sequence is TGTGCCAGCAGCTGGGTCGGGGGAGAAGCTTTCTTT. Full variable domain (remainder filled in from reference TRBV7-9 and TRBJ1-1): DTGVSQNPRHKITKRGQNVTFRCDPISEHNRLYWYRQTLGQGPEFLTYFQNEAQLEKSRLLSDRFSAERPKGSFSTLEIQRTEQGDSAMYLCASSWVGGEAFFGQGTRLTVV.

This clone was found a few times. The gene calls are TRBV29-1 and TRBJ1-2, with 8 bases aligning to TRBD1. Germline CDR1 SQVTM, CDR2 ANQGSEA. Losses at the gene ends were 7 bases for V and 8 bases for J; bases not matched to a gene: 9. This CDR3 has 12 amino acids. CDR3 loop: CSAWGQVGGYTF. CDR3 nucleotides: TGCAGCGCTTGGGGACAGGTTGGCGGCTACACCTTC.

A note on this clone: At one end the junction does not follow the germline gene, possibly because of a read error. The DNA for the CDR3 is TGCAGCGTGGAAGGTTTGACGAGGACTGAAGCTTTCTTT. This sequence encodes CSVEGLTRTEAFF. The gene calls are TRBV29-1 and TRBJ1-1, with D hard to call. The germline V gene has CDR1 SQVTM and CDR2 ANQGSEA. This CDR3 has 13 residues.

This chain links TRBV7-2 with TRBJ2-5, with a possible D match to TRBD2 (5 bases). In germline, CDR1 is SGHTA, CDR2 FQGNSA. This CDR3 contains 14 residues. V lost 3 bases and J 4 bases, leaving 12 bases between the germline ends. The CDR3 sequence is CASSFTGYGETQYF. DNA for the CDR3: TGTGCCAGCAGCTTTACGGGGTACGGAGAGACCCAGTACTTC.

This clone was observed a few times. The gene calls are TRBV5-6 and TRBJ2-1, with a possible D match to TRBD2 (5 bases). With 2 bases removed from V and 4 bases from J, the gap between germline ends came to 16 bases. The germline gives CDR1 SGHDT, CDR2 YYEEEE. The CDR3 has 16 amino acids. As DNA, the CDR3 is TGTGCCAGCAGCTTAGTAGGACCTAGCCGATACAATGAGCAGTTCTTC. It specifies CASSLVGPSRYNEQFF.

The count of this clone is one. The chain employs TRBV5-6 and TRBJ1-1; no firm D call. CDR1 and CDR2 from the germline V gene are SGHDT and YYEEEE. V was shortened by 4 bases and J by 6 bases, with 13 bases between the two germline ends. This CDR3 has 13 amino acids. The CDR3 loop reads CASSRGGRPEAFF. The CDR3, as DNA: TGTGCCAGCAGCCGAGGTGGGAGACCTGAAGCTTTCTTT.

This clone occurred once. The chain links TRBV5-4 to TRBJ2-5; perhaps TRBD2 as D (5 bases). The CDR3 runs to 14 residues. Germline assignment: CDR1 SGHNT and CDR2 YYREEE (reference sequence). V was shortened by 3 bases and J by 5 bases, with 14 bases between the two germline ends. The CDR3 is CASSSTSKSETQYF. Written as DNA, the CDR3 is TGTGCCAGCAGCTCCACTAGTAAATCGGAGACCCAGTACTTC.

This clone was seen a few times. This chain links TRBV2 with TRBJ1-1, with D unresolved. Per germline, CDR1 SNHLY and CDR2 FYNNEI. The V gene lost 7 bases and the J gene lost 1 base, with 10 bases spanning the gap. CDR3 size: 13 residues. Written as DNA, the CDR3 is TGTGCCAGCAAAACAGACCGGAACACTGAAGCTTTCTTT. Its translation: CASKTDRNTEAFF.